Listed below are T cell receptor beta chains from one sample, sequenced in a study of T cells in Graves' hyperthyroidism and ophthalmopathy. TCRdb re-derived calls from the multiplex PCR reads in MiXCR, one entry per CDR3 protein. The sample yields 530,000 or so distinct CDR3 sequences, roughly 25% seen once. The sample comprised blood. These receptors came from a woman in her twenties or thirties with Graves' ophthalmopathy. CDR3s include the opening cysteine and the closing phenylalanine or tryptophan. D genes are given only for firm matches.

j_gene: TRBJ2-2
v_gene: TRBV19
d_gene: TRBD2
CDR3aa: CASGPSGRANTGELFF

j_gene: TRBJ1-2
v_gene: TRBV6-1
d_gene: -
CDR3aa: CASSGPQRISNYGYTF

j_gene: TRBJ1-1
v_gene: TRBV7-2
d_gene: -
CDR3aa: CASSSEYGSEAFF

j_gene: TRBJ1-1
v_gene: TRBV11-1
d_gene: -
CDR3aa: CASSPIWGFNTEAFF

j_gene: TRBJ1-2
v_gene: TRBV7-9
d_gene: TRBD1
CDR3aa: CASSTQHGQGEVYGYTF

j_gene: TRBJ1-2
v_gene: TRBV9
d_gene: -
CDR3aa: CASSVNRDRPSHGYTF

j_gene: TRBJ2-5
v_gene: TRBV10-2
d_gene: -
CDR3aa: CASRKDLQETQYF

j_gene: TRBJ2-7
v_gene: TRBV20-1
d_gene: TRBD1
CDR3aa: CSAHGTGFGEQYF

j_gene: TRBJ2-7
v_gene: TRBV28
d_gene: -
CDR3aa: CASSFQAYEQYF

j_gene: TRBJ1-1
v_gene: TRBV7-6
d_gene: -
CDR3aa: CASSLGDINTEAFF

j_gene: TRBJ2-5
v_gene: TRBV20-1
d_gene: TRBD1
CDR3aa: CSASDRAEETQYF

j_gene: TRBJ2-7
v_gene: TRBV28
d_gene: TRBD2
CDR3aa: CASRGLAGGTYEQYF

j_gene: TRBJ2-5
v_gene: TRBV20-1
d_gene: -
CDR3aa: CSELARGETQYF

j_gene: TRBJ1-5
v_gene: TRBV11-2
d_gene: -
CDR3aa: CASSSLDRPRPEPNQPQHF